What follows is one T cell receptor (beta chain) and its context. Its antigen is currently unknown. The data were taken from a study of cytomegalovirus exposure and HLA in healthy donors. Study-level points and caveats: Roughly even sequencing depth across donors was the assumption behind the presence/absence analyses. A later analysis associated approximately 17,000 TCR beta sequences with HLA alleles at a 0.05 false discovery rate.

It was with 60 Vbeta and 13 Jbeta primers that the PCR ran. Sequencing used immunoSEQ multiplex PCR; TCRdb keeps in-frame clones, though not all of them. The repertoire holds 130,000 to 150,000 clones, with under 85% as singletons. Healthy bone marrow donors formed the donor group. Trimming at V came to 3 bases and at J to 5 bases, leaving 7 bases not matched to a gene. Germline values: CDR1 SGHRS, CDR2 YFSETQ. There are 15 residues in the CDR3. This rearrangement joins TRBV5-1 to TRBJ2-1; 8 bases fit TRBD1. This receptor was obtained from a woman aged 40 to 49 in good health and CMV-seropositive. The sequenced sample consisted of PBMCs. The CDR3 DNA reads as TGCGCCAGCAGCTGGCGACAGGGGTTTAACAATGAGCAGTTCTTC. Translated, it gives CASSWRQGFNNEQFF.